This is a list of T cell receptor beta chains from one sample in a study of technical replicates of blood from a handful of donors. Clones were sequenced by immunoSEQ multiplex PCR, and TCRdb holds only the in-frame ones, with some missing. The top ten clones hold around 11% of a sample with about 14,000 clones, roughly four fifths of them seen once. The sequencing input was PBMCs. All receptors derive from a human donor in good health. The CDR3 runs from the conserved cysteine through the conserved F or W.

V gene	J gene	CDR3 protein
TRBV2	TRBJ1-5	CASSHRDIQLQPQHF
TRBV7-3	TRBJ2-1	CASSPWERNEQFF
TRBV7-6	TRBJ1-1	CASSAGFLNTEAFF
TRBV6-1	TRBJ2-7	CASRFQGAYEQYF
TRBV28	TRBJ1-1	CASSKWSPGRGAFF
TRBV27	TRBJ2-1	CASTGLAGKSYNEQFF
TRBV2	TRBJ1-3	CASSASAGGNTIYF
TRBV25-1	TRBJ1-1	CASSRNTEAFF
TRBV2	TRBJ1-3	CASSERGYGGGNTIYF
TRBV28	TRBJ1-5	CASSTTGAFGQPQHF
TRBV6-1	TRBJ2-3	CASSEGANTDTQYF
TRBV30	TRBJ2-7	CAWSVPGITYEQYF
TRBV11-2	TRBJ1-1	CASSLAVSGLNTEAFF
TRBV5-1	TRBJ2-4	CASSARTPGQGVAIQYF
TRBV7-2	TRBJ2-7	CASSWREGEQYF
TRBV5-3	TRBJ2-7	CAPHSGESYEQYF
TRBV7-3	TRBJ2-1	CASSSQSRAVVAGTNEQFF
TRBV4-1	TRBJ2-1	CASSQDQVGSSYNEQFF
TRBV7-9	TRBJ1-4	CASSPVDEKLFF
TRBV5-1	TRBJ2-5	CASSLAPQAQETQYF
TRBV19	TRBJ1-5	CASSSRQGGQPQHF
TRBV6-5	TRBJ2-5	CASSLSASGEETQYF
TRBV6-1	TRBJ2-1	CASRSGLAYEQFF
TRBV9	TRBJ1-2	CASSVGQGERYTF
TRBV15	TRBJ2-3	CATSRGGENTDTQYF
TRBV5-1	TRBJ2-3	CASSLEGVSGRAGVTQYF
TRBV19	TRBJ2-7	CASSLEVETGVSTYEQYF
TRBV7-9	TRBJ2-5	CASSSTVGTQYF
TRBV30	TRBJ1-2	CACSPGTNYGYTF
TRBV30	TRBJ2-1	CAWNGLAGDDEQFF
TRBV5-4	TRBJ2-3	CASSGKTSLLTDTQYF
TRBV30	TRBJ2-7	CAWTRSGVRVVYEQYF
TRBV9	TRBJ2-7	CASSVDPGLAGAEQYF
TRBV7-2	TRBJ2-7	CASSWTSGNYEQYF
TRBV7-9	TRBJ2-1	CASSLAGLAGNEQFF
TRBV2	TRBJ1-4	CASSEQGAVEKLFF
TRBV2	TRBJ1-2	CASSDQTGSYGYTF
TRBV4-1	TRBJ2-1	CASSQDFSGYYNEQFF
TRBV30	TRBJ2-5	CAWSRSGETQYF
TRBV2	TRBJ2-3	CASNSRGTDTQYF
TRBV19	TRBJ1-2	CASRMTGQNYGYTF
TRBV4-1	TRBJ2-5	CASSHLALAGDQETQYF
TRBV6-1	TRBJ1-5	CASSEVGGAGQPQHF
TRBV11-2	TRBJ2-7	CASSLVGVGGAYEQYF
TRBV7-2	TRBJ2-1	CASSLGGGGRAWGEQFF
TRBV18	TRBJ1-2	CASSPVGTGTYGYTF
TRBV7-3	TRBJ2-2	CASSSPTSGIATGELFF
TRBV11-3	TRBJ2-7	CASSLSPLHEQYF
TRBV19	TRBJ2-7	CASSIGLAGGPVEQYF
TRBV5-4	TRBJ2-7	CASSSTYEQYF
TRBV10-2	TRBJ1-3	CASSDSVNSGNTIYF
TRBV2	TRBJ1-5	CASNRDRDYSNQPQHF
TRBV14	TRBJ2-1	CASSRTGYNEQFF